The 18 T cell receptor beta chains given below trace back to one sample, sequenced in a study of blood T cell repertoires in COVID-19 (dated by TCRdb to about 2020). Libraries came from the immunoSEQ multiplex PCR assay. TCRdb carries this immuneACCESS record with in-frame sequences only. Its versions omit some clonotypes, under half of them owing to an unresolved V gene in the studies checked, with the rest unexplained. The sample includes approximately 12,000 clones, with approximately 85% observed a single time. Around 3.7% of the sample is held by the ten biggest clonotypes. Sequences were obtained from peripheral blood. The receptors were sampled from a woman aged 55-70 years with acute or convalescent COVID-19.

V gene TRBV7-2 combines with J gene TRBJ2-1, with TRBD1 matching over 8 bases. The CDR3 length is 15 residues. The V and J ends lost 2 bases and 3 bases, in that order; junction bases with no gene match: 3. Germline values: CDR1 SGHTA, CDR2 FQGNSA. The CDR3 region is CASSLNRGNYNEQFF. CDR3 nucleotide sequence: TGTGCCAGCAGCTTAAACAGGGGGAACTACAATGAGCAGTTCTTC.

V gene TRBV15 combines with J gene TRBJ2-7, with D possibly matching TRBD1 (5 bases). Trimming cost V 3 bases and J 4 bases, with 10 bases left between them. The length of the CDR3 is 13 residues. Per the germline V gene, CDR1 is LNHNV and CDR2 is YYDKDF (reference sequence). In DNA form, the CDR3 reads TGTGCCACCAGCAGCGGACATCTGTACGAGCAGTACTTC. Its translation is CATSSGHLYEQYF.

The chain joins TRBV7-9 to TRBJ2-1; 15 positions agree with TRBD2. Germline values: CDR1 SEHNR, CDR2 FQNEAQ (reference sequence). V lost 4 bases, J lost 3 bases, and 7 bases stayed unmatched. The CDR3 is 18 amino acids. CDR3 sequence (DNA): TGTGCCAGCAGCTCCGGACTAGCGGGGGGGCTGAGCTACAATGAGCAGTTCTTC. This translates into CASSSGLAGGLSYNEQFF.

V usage is TRBV6-6 and J usage is TRBJ2-7, with 7 bases aligning to TRBD2. The CDR3 loop spans 11 amino acids. With V trimmed by 6 bases and J by 9 bases, 5 bases remained unmatched. Looked up from germline, CDR1 is MNHNY and CDR2 is SVGAGI (reference sequence). CDR3 protein: CASSTTGGQYF. In DNA form, the CDR3 reads TGTGCCAGCAGCACCACGGGGGGGCAGTACTTC.

The V gene is TRBV28, the J gene TRBJ1-5, with 9 nucleotides matching TRBD1. The CDR3 loop spans 16 amino acids. CDR1 MDHEN and CDR2 SYDVKM come from the germline V gene. Trimming removed 4 bases from V and 2 bases from J; junction bases left unmatched: 6. CDR3 protein: CASSSWGQGGNQPQHF. CDR3 DNA: TGTGCCAGCAGTTCTTGGGGACAGGGCGGCAATCAGCCCCAGCATTTT.

The chain joins TRBV14 to TRBJ1-2; unclear D gene. Germline V lookup: CDR1 SGHDN, CDR2 FVKESK. The CDR3 consists of 14 residues. Trimming removed 1 base at V and 8 bases at J, with 14 bases between. In nucleotides, the CDR3 is TGTGCCAGCAGCCAAGTGTCGGGTCCGGGGGGCTACACCTTC. It yields the protein CASSQVSGPGGYTF.

V and J are TRBV9 and TRBJ2-1, with 9 nucleotides matching TRBD2. Germline lookup yields CDR1 SGDLS and CDR2 YYNGEE. The CDR3 extends over 15 amino acids. Trimming removed 0 bases from V and 9 bases from J; junction bases left unmatched: 7. The CDR3 loop is CASSVGLAGIGEQFF. CDR3 coding DNA: TGTGCCAGCAGCGTAGGGCTAGCGGGGATCGGTGAGCAGTTCTTC.

V usage is TRBV6-5 and J usage is TRBJ1-5; D is possibly TRBD1 (5 bases). Germline V gives CDR1 MNHEY, CDR2 SVGAGI. The CDR3 is 14 amino acids. V lost 8 bases to trimming and J lost 6 bases, with 17 bases between them. CDR3 nucleotides: TGTGCCAGCCGCCAGGGTCTCGCCAGTCAGCCCCAGCATTTT. This sequence encodes CASRQGLASQPQHF.

V is TRBV20-1 and J is TRBJ2-5; D is undetermined. CDR1 and CDR2 (germline): DFQATT, SNEGSKA (reference sequence). The CDR3 totals 11 residues. Trimming left V 3 bases short and J 3 bases short, with 5 bases between. The CDR3 region has the DNA TGCAGTGCTAGCCGAGAAGAGACCCAGTACTTC. Amino acid sequence: CSASREETQYF.

V gene TRBV5-4 combines with J gene TRBJ1-2; maybe TRBD1 (5 bases). The CDR3 has 15 amino acids. Germline CDR1 SGHNT, CDR2 YYREEE (reference sequence). V was clipped by 2 bases and J by 4 bases, with 15 bases between them. The CDR3 DNA sequence: TGTGCCAGCAGCTTACCAATGGACATAAGCTATGGCTACACCTTC. It codes for CASSLPMDISYGYTF.

The CDR3 DNA reads as TGTGCCAGCAGTCCTCCGGGACAGATCTTCAATGAGCAGTTCTTC. Its protein product is CASSPPGQIFNEQFF. J is TRBJ2-1 and V is TRBV2, with TRBD1 matching 7 bases. CDR1 SNHLY and CDR2 FYNNEI come from the germline V gene. The length of the CDR3 is 15 residues. V was pared by 5 bases and J by 6 bases, with 10 bases of the junction left unmatched.

The gene calls are TRBV6-5 and TRBJ1-1, with a weak D call TRBD1 (6 bases). CDR1 and CDR2 (germline): MNHEY, SVGAGI. This CDR3 is built from 13 residues. Trimming removed 8 bases from V and 5 bases from J, with 15 bases in between. This CDR3 reads CASFRGARTEAFF. The CDR3 DNA reads as TGTGCCAGCTTTCGGGGGGCGCGAACTGAAGCTTTCTTT.

V gene TRBV5-1 combines with J gene TRBJ2-7, with 9 bases aligning to TRBD2. Germline lookup yields CDR1 SGHRS and CDR2 YFSETQ. Trimming cost V 4 bases and J 2 bases; bases outside gene matches: 4. The CDR3 has 14 residues. For the CDR3, the DNA is TGCGCCAGCAGCGGCGGGGGGGCGACCTACGAGCAGTACTTC. Its protein product is CASSGGGATYEQYF.

The rearrangement uses TRBV6-6 and TRBJ1-1, with D tentatively TRBD1 (6 bases). V was clipped by 6 bases and J by 2 bases, with 19 bases between them. This CDR3 spans 16 amino acids. Germline-derived CDR1 and CDR2 are MNHNY and SVGAGI (reference sequence). The CDR3 reads CASSRAAGASNTEAFF. The CDR3 DNA follows: TGTGCCAGCAGCCGGGCGGCAGGGGCAAGCAACACTGAAGCTTTCTTT.

The table lists this clone with a count of one. The V and J genes are TRBV4-2 and TRBJ1-5; no clear D gene. CDR1 and CDR2 from the germline V gene are LGHNA and YNFKEQ. V gave up 0 bases and J gave up 0 bases, with 6 bases separating them. CDR3 length: 15 amino acids. The CDR3 nucleotides read TGTGCCAGCAGCCAAGAATTGGCTAGCAATCAGCCCCAGCATTTT. This sequence encodes CASSQELASNQPQHF.

This clone was observed a single time. The chain is built from TRBV5-8 and TRBJ1-2, with D hard to call. The CDR3 runs to 14 residues. Trimming pared 0 bases from V and 8 bases from J, leaving 14 bases between. Germline values: CDR1 SGHTS, CDR2 YDEGEE. CDR3: CASSLGPRGDGYTF. The CDR3 bases are TGTGCCAGCAGCTTGGGGCCCCGGGGAGACGGCTACACCTTC.

The rearrangement joins TRBV5-5 to TRBJ1-2; 7 bases line up with TRBD1. CDR3 length equals 14 residues. J gave up 4 bases and V 4 bases, and 7 bases lay outside the gene matches. Per germline, CDR1 SGHKS and CDR2 YYEKEE (reference sequence). The CDR3 protein is CASSHPTGLYGYTF. The DNA of the CDR3 is TGTGCCAGCAGCCACCCGACAGGGCTCTATGGCTACACCTTC.

The V gene is TRBV30, the J gene TRBJ2-1; no clear D gene. V was pared by 0 bases and J by 7 bases, with 7 bases between. The CDR3 runs to 12 residues. In germline, CDR1 is GTSNPN, CDR2 SVGIG (reference sequence). DNA for the CDR3: TGTGCCTGGAGTGTAAGCCTAAATGAGCAGTTCTTC. It translates to CAWSVSLNEQFF.